This entry is about one T cell receptor beta chain. Its target antigen remains unknown. The input lacks base qualities; no much larger clone sits a single base away. In the germline V gene, CDR1 corresponds to MNHEY and CDR2 to SVGEGT. The junction carries 10 bases between V and J, which are trimmed by 5 bases and 1 base respectively. The CDR3 has 14 amino acids, counting the end cysteine and phenylalanine. The read is trimmed to its CDR3 DNA, 42 bases read in frame from base 1. This entry comes from a study of blood T cell repertoires in COVID-19 (dated by TCRdb to 2020 to 2022). Context from the whole study: Samples from collaborators originated in the United States, Italy and Spain and spanned both the acute and convalescent phases of COVID-19. The material from the prospective study consisted of cDNA or gDNA derived from T cells, B-cell-depleted T cells, or PBMCs. Deeply sampled blood TCRbeta repertoires from subjects exposed to, actively infected with, or recovered from COVID-19 were included in the dataset. The repertoires were released in a freely available public database intended as a resource for research on the immune response to SARS-CoV-2. Samples were obtained from the ongoing ImmuneRACE study (first 160 participants) and from some 1,300 subjects provided by 6 global collaborators. A de-identified subject ID, COVID-19 status, age in years and sex were almost always included in the sample metadata. Where available, HLA class I and class II types were obtained from metadata supplied by the sample provider rather than from assay-based typing.

Study-wide findings and limitations: The amount of clinical and demographic metadata varied by source and participant and was provided uncurated.

The collaborating institutions used their own protocols to collect whole blood in K2EDTA tubes. For TCRbeta analysis, collaborators shipped samples as frozen whole blood, isolated PBMCs, or DNA extracted from either of those sample types. TCRbeta CDR3 regions were amplified from genomic DNA by means of the immunoSEQ Assay, a bias-controlled multiplex PCR. As for the original processing: The number of nucleated cells in each sample was estimated from the amplification of reference gene primers within the assay. Sequence reads were collapsed and filtered to measure the absolute abundance of every unique TCRbeta CDR3 rearrangement. Productive Simpson clonality was computed per sample as the square root of Simpson's diversity index over productive rearrangements. TCRdb mirrors the immuneACCESS table, restricted to in-frame sequences. Some clones are absent from its copies; in checked studies, under half trace to an unresolved V gene, and the reason for the others is unknown. V, J and clone size are taken as reported in that table, and D and trimming were inferred from the DNA itself. The sample table contains 70,000 to 95,000 clones; only one count was recorded for 70% to 90% of them. Jointly, the top ten make up 10% to 15% of the sample.

The receptor was derived from a human donor in a cohort sampled during active COVID-19. The rearrangement joined TRBV6-2 or TRBV6-3 to TRBJ2-3; the best D guess is TRBD2, with 6 bases matching. The sequencing sample was made of peripheral blood. The base sequence is TGTGCCAGCAGTACTAGCTGGGGCACAGATACGCAGTATTTT. This codes for CASSTSWGTDTQYF.